This TCR beta chain was recorded in a study of OX40 agonist ivuxolimab in advanced cancers. With respect to this clone: Its specificity is not known.

Assay used: immunoSEQ multiplex PCR; TCRdb lists only in-frame clones, some missing. The table records approximately 77,000 clones, roughly nine tenths of them present only once. The V segment lost 6 bases and the J segment 1 base; nucleotides outside the gene matches: 7. The CDR3 covers 16 residues. Germline-derived CDR1 and CDR2 are KGHSH and LQKENI. Points from the study as a whole: Certain nonresponders likewise exhibited a low normalized T-cell clonal expansion. Both blood CD4+ and CD8+ T cells showed clonal growth by week 6 at 0.1 to 3.0 mg/kg. Determination of antigen specificity was not performed for the expanded peripheral T cells.

The starting material was CD4+ or CD8+ T cells sorted from blood, obtained in a trial of the OX40 agonist ivuxolimab. This receptor was obtained from an adult with an advanced solid tumor such as melanoma, head and neck, liver or kidney cancer. The chain couples TRBV18 to TRBJ2-7; TRBD2 matches at 12 bases. This chain's CDR3 is CASSQTSGSSSYEQYF. The CDR3 DNA reads as TGTGCCAGCTCCCAGACTAGCGGGAGTTCTTCCTACGAGCAGTACTTC.